The following is a T cell receptor beta chain sequence with its context. Some clones are missing from TCRdb's copy, which holds only in-frame ones; the method was immunoSEQ multiplex PCR. This sample has approximately 66,000 clones, with around nine tenths found just once. The data are from a study of T cell changes during pregnancy in multiple sclerosis. The germline V gene encodes CDR1 SGHTS and CDR2 YDEGEE. Trimming at V came to 0 bases and at J to 1 base, leaving 6 bases not matched to a gene. The CDR3 has 19 residues. This receptor was taken from a female donor with multiple sclerosis, enrolled in a pregnancy study. The J gene is TRBJ2-1, the V gene TRBV5-8; TRBD2 matches at 14 bases. Sequences were derived from CD8+ T cells from peripheral blood mononuclear cells, sampled before pregnancy. For the CDR3, the DNA is TGTGCCAGCAGCTTGGTAGGGACTAGCGGGGGCCAATCCTACAATGAGCAGTTCTTC. This encodes CASSLVGTSGGQSYNEQFF. The whole variable domain, remainder taken from reference TRBV5-8 and TRBJ2-1, is EAGVTQSPTHLIKTRGQQATLRCSPISGHTSVYWYQQALGLGLQFLLWYDEGEERNRGNFPPRFSGRQFPNYSSELNVNALELEDSALYLCASSLVGTSGGQSYNEQFFGPGTRLTVL.